This TCR beta chain was found in a study of blood T cells in healthy people across ages. The CDR3 runs 16 residues. Sample-barcoded 5' priming and a J-beta primer mix drove a second PCR of roughly 6 to 12 cycles. TCRdb called the 5' RACE reads again in MiXCR, with one record for every CDR3 protein. The table has hundreds of thousands of distinct CDR3 sequences, more than 40% seen once; the top ten hold around 21%. The sample consisted of blood. The rearrangement links TRBV21-1 to TRBJ2-1; the tabulated D call, TRBD1, remains unverified against the DNA. TRBV21-1 is a known pseudogene. The sequence came from a man aged 60-69 years in good health. The CDR3 DNA reads TGTGCCAGCAGCAAATGGCGGGACAGGGGATACAATGAGCAGTTCTTC. This codes for CASSKWRDRGYNEQFF.